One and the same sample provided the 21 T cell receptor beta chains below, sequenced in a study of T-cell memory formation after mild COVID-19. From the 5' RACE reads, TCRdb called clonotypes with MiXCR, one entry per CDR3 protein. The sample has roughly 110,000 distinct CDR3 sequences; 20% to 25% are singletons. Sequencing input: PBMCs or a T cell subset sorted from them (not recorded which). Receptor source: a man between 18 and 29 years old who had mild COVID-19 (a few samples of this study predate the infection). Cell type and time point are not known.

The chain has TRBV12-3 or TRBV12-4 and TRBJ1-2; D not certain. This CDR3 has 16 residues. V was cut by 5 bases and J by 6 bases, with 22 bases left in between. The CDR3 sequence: CASSPLSSGPGDGYTF. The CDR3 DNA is TGTGCCAGCAGTCCACTAAGCAGTGGGCCAGGTGATGGCTACACCTTC.

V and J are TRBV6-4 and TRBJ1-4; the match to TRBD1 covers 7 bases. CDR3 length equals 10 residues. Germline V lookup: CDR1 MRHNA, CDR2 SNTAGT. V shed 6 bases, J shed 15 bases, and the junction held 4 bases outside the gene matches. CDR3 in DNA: TGTGCCAGCAGCGCAACAGGGGTGTTTTTT. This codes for CASSATGVFF.

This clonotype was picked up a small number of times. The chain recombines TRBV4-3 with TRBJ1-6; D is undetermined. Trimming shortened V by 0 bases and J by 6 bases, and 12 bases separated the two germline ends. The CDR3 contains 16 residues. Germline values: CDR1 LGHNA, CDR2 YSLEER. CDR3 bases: TGCGCCAGCAGCCAAGATCTCGTAAACATTAATTCACCCCTCCACTTT. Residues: CASSQDLVNINSPLHF.

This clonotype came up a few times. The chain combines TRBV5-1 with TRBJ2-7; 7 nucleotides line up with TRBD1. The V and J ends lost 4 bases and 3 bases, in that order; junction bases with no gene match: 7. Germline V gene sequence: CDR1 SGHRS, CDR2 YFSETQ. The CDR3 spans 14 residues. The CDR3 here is CASSLGTVDYEQYV. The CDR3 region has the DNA TGCGCCAGCAGCCTCGGGACAGTGGACTACGAGCAGTACGTC.

The CDR3 is CASSAAGGLGETQYF. In DNA form, the CDR3 reads TGTGCCAGCAGCGCGGCGGGGGGCCTGGGAGAGACCCAGTACTTC. The chain couples TRBV13 to TRBJ2-5, with 8 bases that match TRBD2. Looked up from germline, CDR1 is PRHDT and CDR2 is FYEKMQ (reference sequence). Trimming removed 5 bases from V and 4 bases from J; junction bases left unmatched: 9. There are 15 residues in the CDR3. Together with reference TRBV13 and TRBJ2-5, the CDR3 gives the full variable domain: AAGVIQSPRHLIKEKRETATLKCYPIPRHDTVYWYQQGPGQDPQFLISFYEKMQSDKGSIPDRFSAQQFSDYHSELNMSSLELGDSALYFCASSAAGGLGETQYFGPGTRLLVL.

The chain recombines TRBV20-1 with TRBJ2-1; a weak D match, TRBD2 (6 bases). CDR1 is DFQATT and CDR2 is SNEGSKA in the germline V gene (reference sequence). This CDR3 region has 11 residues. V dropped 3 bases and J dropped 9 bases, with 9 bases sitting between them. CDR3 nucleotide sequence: TGCAGTGCTAGGCGGGGAAGTGAGCAGTTCTTC. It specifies CSARRGSEQFF.

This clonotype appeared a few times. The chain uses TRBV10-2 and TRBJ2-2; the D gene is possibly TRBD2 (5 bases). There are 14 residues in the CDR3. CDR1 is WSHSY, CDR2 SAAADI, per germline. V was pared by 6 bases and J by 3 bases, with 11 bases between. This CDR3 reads CASRGPGYTGELFF. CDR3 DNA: TGCGCCAGCAGGGGTCCGGGGTACACCGGGGAGCTGTTTTTT.

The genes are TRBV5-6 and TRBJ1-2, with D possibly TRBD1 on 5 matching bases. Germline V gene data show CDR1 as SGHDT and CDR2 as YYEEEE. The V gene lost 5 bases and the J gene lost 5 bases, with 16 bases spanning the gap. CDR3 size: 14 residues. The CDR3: CASSFGQGVYGYTF. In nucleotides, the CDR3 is TGTGCCAGCAGTTTCGGACAAGGGGTTTATGGCTACACCTTC. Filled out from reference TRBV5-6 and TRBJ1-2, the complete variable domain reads DAGVTQSPTHLIKTRGQQVTLRCSPKSGHDTVSWYQQALGQGPQFIFQYYEEEERQRGNFPDRFSGHQFPNYSSELNVNALLLGDSALYLCASSFGQGVYGYTFGSGTRLTVV.

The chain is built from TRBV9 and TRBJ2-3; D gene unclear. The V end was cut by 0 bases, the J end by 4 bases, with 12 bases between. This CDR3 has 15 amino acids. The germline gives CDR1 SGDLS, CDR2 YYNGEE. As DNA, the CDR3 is TGTGCCAGCAGCGTAGAGGCAAGGCGCGCAGATACGCAGTATTTT. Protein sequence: CASSVEARRADTQYF.

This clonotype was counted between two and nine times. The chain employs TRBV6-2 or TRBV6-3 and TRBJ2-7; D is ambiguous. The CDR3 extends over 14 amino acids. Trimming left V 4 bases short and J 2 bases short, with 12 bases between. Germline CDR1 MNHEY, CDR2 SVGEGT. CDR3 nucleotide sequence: TGTGCCAGCAGTTCGCTGAGTTACCCCTACGAGCAGTACGTC. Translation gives CASSSLSYPYEQYV.

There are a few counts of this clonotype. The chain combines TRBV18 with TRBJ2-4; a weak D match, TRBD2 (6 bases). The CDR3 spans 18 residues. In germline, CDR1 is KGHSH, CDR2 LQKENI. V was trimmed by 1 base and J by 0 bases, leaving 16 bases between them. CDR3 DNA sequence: TGTGCCAGCTCACCACGGAGTCGGGAGTCCATAGCCAAAAACATTCAGTACTTC. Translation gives CASSPRSRESIAKNIQYF.

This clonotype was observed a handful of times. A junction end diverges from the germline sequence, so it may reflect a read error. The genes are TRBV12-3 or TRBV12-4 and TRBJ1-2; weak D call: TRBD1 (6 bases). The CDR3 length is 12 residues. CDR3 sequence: CASSFQGFLPSF. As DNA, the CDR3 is TGTGCCAGCAGTTTCCAGGGGTTCCTACCAAGCTTC.

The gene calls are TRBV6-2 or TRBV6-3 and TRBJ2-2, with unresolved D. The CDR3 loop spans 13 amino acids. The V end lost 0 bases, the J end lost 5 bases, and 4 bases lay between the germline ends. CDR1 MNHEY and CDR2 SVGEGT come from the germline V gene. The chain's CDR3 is CASSYSRTGELFF. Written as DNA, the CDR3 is TGTGCCAGCAGTTACTCTCGAACCGGGGAGCTGTTTTTT.

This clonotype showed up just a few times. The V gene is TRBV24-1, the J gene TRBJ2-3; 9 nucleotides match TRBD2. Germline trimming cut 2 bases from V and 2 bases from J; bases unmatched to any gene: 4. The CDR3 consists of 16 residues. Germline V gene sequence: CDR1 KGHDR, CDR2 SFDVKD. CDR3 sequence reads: CATSDSTSGFTDTQYF. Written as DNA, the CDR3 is TGTGCCACCAGTGATTCGACTAGCGGATTCACAGATACGCAGTATTTT.

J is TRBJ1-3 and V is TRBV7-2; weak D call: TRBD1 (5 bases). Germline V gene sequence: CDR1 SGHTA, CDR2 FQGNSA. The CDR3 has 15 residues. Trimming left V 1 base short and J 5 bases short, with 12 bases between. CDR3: CASSLGWGGRNTIYF. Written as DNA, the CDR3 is TGTGCCAGCAGCTTAGGTTGGGGGGGAAGAAACACCATATATTTT.

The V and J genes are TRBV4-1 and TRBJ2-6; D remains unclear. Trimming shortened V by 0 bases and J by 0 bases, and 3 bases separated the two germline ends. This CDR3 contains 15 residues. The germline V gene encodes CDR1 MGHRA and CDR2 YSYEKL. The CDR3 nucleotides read TGCGCCAGCAGCCAAGAGGGCTCTGGGGCCAACGTCCTGACTTTC. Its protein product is CASSQEGSGANVLTF.

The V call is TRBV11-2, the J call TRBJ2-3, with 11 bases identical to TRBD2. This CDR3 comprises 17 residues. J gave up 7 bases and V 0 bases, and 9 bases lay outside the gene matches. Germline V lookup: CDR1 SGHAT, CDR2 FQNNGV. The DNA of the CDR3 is TGTGCCAGCAGCTTAGATGGGTTTCTAGCGGGGGGTCATACGCAGTATTTT. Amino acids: CASSLDGFLAGGHTQYF. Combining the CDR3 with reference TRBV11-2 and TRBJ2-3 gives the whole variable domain EAGVAQSPRYKIIEKRQSVAFWCNPISGHATLYWYQQILGQGPKLLIQFQNNGVVDDSQLPKDRFSAERLKGVDSTLKIQPAKLEDSAVYLCASSLDGFLAGGHTQYFGPGTRLTVL.

This CDR3 is CASSPATTDTQYF. The CDR3 DNA is TGTGCCAGCAGTCCCGCTACCACAGATACGCAGTATTTT. This chain connects TRBV6-5 to TRBJ2-3, with unresolved D. The CDR3 extends over 13 amino acids. Trimming stripped 5 bases from V and 2 bases from J, with 8 bases between. The germline gives CDR1 MNHEY, CDR2 SVGAGI.

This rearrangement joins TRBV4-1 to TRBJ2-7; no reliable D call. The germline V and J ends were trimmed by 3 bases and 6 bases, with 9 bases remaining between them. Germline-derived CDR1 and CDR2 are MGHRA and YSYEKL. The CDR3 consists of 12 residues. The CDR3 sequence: CASSQRWGEQYF. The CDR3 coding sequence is TGCGCCAGCAGCCAGAGGTGGGGCGAGCAGTACTTC.

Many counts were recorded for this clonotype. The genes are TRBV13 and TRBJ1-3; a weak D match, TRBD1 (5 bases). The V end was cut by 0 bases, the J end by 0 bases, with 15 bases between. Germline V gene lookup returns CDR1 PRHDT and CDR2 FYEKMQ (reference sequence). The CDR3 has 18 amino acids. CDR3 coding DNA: TGTGCCAGCAGCTTAGGCCAGGGTTTGGAATACTCTGGAAACACCATATATTTT. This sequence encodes CASSLGQGLEYSGNTIYF.

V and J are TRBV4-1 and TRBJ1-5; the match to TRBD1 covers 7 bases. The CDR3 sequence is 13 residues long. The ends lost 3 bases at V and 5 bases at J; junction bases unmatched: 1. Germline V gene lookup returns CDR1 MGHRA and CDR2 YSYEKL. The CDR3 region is CASSQTGYQPQHF. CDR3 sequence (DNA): TGCGCCAGCAGCCAGACAGGGTATCAGCCCCAGCATTTT.